The present T cell receptor (beta chain) was sequenced within a study of cytotoxic CD8 clonotypes in ibrutinib-treated CLL (dated by TCRdb to the early 2020s). Notes on the research overall: The cohort was composed of 11 relapsed/refractory and about 15 treatment-naive patients; IGHV unmutated status was identified in roughly 18 patients. Response samples were obtained after a median of 12 months of treatment, with a range of roughly 6 to 36 months. Every sample from remission and from progressive disease was obtained while the patients were still on ibrutinib. Responses were partial in around 25 patients and complete in 2; after median 68 months follow-up, some 14 stayed in remission and about twelve progressed. Cryopreserved peripheral blood mononuclear cells were obtained prior to treatment, at the time of response, and at either disease progression or sustained remission. On average, each sample had approximately 260,000 productive templates and tens of thousands of productive rearrangements. Longitudinal samples were available for about 30% of the 86 trial participants.

Remarks on this clone: Its cognate antigen has yet to be identified. No quality values exist for individual bases; no much larger clone is one base distant.

Study-level results and caveats: Baseline clonality was found to be higher than that of age-matched healthy donors and was strongly correlated with circulating CD8+ T-cell counts. Clonality rose at ibrutinib response, remained stable during sustained remission, and dropped back toward baseline at progression. Lymph node repertoires were not examined, and the timing of sampling was not matched between patients in sustained remission and those whose disease progressed. Public clonotypes were rare and either contracted or stayed stable during treatment, and the rise in clonality at ibrutinib response reflected the expansion of private clonotypes.

A MiSeq instrument was used for deep resolution sequencing, which targeted depths ranging from 1 in 1 million up to 1 in 200,000 T cells, with coverage averaging 10x for each clonotype. TCR beta libraries were generated with the immunoSEQ hsTCRB Kit. The authors' analysis ran thus. Data were analyzed with ImmunoSEQ Data Assistant and ImmunoSEQ Analyzer, with V, D and J genes assigned per IMGT definitions. Clonality, which ranges from 0 to 1, was calculated as one minus the normalized Shannon entropy of productive rearrangement frequencies. Only overrepresented clonotypes making up at least 0.05% of the repertoire of each patient were included in the public clonotype analysis. Repertoires from thirteen age-matched healthy donors in immuneACCESS were used as clonality controls. TCRdb mirrors the immuneACCESS table, restricted to in-frame sequences. Some clones are absent from its copies; in checked studies, under half trace to an unresolved V gene, and the reason for the others is unknown. D and trimming were read from the DNA, whereas the V and J calls and clone size are those reported in that table. The sample table lists 160,000 or so clones, about 80% of them with a count of one. In total, the top ten clones hold about 2.1% of the sample.

The sample's time point label, in plain terms: eleven to twelve months on ibrutinib. For TCR beta library preparation, 1.5 to 2.5 micrograms of genomic DNA were extracted from the cryopreserved PBMCs. Longitudinal blood samples from CLL patients on ibrutinib monotherapy underwent high-throughput TCR beta sequencing. The patients took part in an open-label, single-center phase 2 trial of ibrutinib monotherapy. The CDR3 covers 12 residues, taking in both the cysteine and the phenylalanine. The kept DNA is CDR3 alone, 36 bases in frame from the first base. The germline V gene provides CDR1 MDHEN and CDR2 SYDVKM. Trimming costs V 1 base and J 2 bases, and their ends lie 2 bases apart.

The clonotype was recovered from a human donor with chronic lymphocytic leukemia. This specimen consisted of PBMCs, obtained after 12 months of ibrutinib treatment. The rearranged segments are TRBV28 and TRBJ1-1, with the D gene call left open. The DNA sequence follows: TGTGCCAGCAGTTTATATAACACTGAAGCTTTCTTT. Protein translation: CASSLYNTEAFF.